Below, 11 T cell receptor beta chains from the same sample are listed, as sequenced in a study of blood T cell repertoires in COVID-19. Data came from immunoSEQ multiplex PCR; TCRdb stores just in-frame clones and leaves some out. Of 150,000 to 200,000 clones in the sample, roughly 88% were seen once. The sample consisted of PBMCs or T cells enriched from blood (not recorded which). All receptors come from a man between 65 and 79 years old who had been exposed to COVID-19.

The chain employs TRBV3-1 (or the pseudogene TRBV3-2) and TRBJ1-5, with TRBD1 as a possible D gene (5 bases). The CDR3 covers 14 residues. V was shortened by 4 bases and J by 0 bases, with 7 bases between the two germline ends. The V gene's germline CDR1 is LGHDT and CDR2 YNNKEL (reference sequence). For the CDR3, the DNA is TGTGCCAGCAGCCTACAGGATAGCAATCAGCCCCAGCATTTT. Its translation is CASSLQDSNQPQHF.

CDR3: CASSYDGDEQYF. Here the CDR3 DNA reads TGTGCCAGCAGTTACGACGGAGACGAGCAGTACTTC. The chain has TRBV6-5 and TRBJ2-7, with no clear D. Looked up from germline, CDR1 is MNHEY and CDR2 is SVGAGI. The ends were cut back, 2 bases at V and 5 bases at J, with 7 bases in the middle. The CDR3 is 12 amino acids.

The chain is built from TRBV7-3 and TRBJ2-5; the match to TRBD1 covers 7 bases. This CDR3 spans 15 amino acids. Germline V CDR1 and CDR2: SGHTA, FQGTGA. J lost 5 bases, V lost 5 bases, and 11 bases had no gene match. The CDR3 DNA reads TGTGCCAGCAGCCTCGGGACAGCTATAACGGAGACCCAGTACTTC. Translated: CASSLGTAITETQYF.

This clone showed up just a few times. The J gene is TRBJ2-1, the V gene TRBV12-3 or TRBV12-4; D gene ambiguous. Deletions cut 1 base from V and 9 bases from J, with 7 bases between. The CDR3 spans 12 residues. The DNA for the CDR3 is TGTGCCAGCAGTTTAGGATACTCTGAGCAGTTCTTC. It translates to CASSLGYSEQFF.

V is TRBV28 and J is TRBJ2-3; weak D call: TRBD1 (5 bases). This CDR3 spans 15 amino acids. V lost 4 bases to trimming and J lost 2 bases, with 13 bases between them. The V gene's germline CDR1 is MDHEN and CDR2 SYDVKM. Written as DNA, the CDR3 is TGTGCCAGCAGTTCGGACATAGTAAACACAGATACGCAGTATTTT. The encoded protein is CASSSDIVNTDTQYF.

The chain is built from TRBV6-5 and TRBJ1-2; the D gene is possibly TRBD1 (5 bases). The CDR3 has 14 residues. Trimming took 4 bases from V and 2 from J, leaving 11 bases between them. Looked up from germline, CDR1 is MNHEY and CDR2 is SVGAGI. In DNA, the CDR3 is TGTGCCAGCAGTTCCCCGGGGGGAAACTATGGCTACACCTTC. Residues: CASSSPGGNYGYTF.

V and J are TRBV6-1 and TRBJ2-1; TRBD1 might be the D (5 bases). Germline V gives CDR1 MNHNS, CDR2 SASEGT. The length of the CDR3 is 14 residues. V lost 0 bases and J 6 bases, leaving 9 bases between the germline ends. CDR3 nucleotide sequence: TGTGCCAGCAGTGAAGCGGGGCAGCTCAATGAGCAGTTCTTC. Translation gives CASSEAGQLNEQFF.

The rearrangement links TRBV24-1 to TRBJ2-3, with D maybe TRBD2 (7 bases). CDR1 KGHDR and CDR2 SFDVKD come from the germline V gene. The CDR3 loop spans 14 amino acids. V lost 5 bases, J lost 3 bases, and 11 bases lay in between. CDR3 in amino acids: CATSVGGQTDTQYF. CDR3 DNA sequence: TGTGCCACCAGTGTCGGGGGGCAAACAGATACGCAGTATTTT.

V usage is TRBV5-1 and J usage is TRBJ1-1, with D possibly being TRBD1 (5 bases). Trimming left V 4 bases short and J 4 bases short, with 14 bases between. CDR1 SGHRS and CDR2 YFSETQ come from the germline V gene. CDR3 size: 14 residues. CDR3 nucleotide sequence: TGCGCCAGCAGCCCCTCTGGGGGGTCCACTGAAGCTTTCTTT. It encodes CASSPSGGSTEAFF.

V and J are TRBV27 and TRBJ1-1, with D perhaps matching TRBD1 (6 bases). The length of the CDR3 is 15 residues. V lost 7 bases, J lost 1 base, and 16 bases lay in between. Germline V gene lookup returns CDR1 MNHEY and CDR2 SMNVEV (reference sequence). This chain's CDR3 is CASIFPGHTNTEAFF. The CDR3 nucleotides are TGTGCCAGCATCTTCCCGGGACACACGAACACTGAAGCTTTCTTT.

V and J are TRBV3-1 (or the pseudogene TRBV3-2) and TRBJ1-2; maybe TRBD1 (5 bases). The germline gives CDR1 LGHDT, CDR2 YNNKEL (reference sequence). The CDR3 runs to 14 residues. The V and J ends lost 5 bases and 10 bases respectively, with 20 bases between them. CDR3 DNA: TGTGCCAGCAGCGATTACCCCTCGGGAGGGGACTACACCTTC. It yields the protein CASSDYPSGGDYTF.